The entry that follows covers one TCR beta chain sequence. Its antigen remains unidentified. The whole isolated RNA underwent reverse transcription, so sequencing captured expressed TCRB transcripts. Data came from immunoSEQ multiplex PCR; TCRdb stores just in-frame clones and leaves some out. Of 450,000 to 600,000 clones listed, roughly 30% are singletons. This specimen belongs to a study of beta chain features in type 1 diabetes. Study-wide background: Summed over all samples, the examined sorted cells came to 100 million to 130 million. Study-level findings and limits: Among type 1 diabetes patients, VDJ junctions had fewer insertions and more deletions.

Trimming shortened V by 2 bases and J by 9 bases, and 17 bases separated the two germline ends. Per the germline V gene, CDR1 is MNHNY and CDR2 is SVGAGI (reference sequence). The CDR3 has 15 residues. This sequence joins TRBV6-6 and TRBJ2-4, with D possibly matching TRBD1 (5 bases). The specimen was naive CD4+ T cells from blood. The source of this sequence is a young man in good health. The CDR3 protein is CASSYGAPPGPIQYF. The CDR3 nucleotides are TGTGCCAGCAGTTACGGGGCGCCACCCGGGCCCATTCAGTACTTC.